The T cell receptor beta chain under discussion was sequenced for a study of blood T cell repertoires in COVID-19. The CDR3 has 17 residues. From germline, CDR1 is MGHDK and CDR2 SYGVNS. With V trimmed by 4 bases and J by 4 bases, 9 bases remained unmatched. Seattle-derived patients entered the study during active infection and were followed longitudinally. Libraries were prepared by immunoSEQ multiplex PCR; TCRdb keeps only in-frame clonotypes and omits some of them. Here the sample spans fewer than 85,000 clones, roughly three quarters being singletons. The chain links TRBV25-1 to TRBJ2-6, with 8 nucleotides matching TRBD1. The sequenced sample was peripheral blood. This sequence originates from a man in his sixties or seventies with COVID-19, enrolled during active disease. CDR3 in DNA: TGTGCCAGCAGTGGAAGGACAGGGATCATCGGGGCCAACGTCCTGACTTTC. Amino acid sequence: CASSGRTGIIGANVLTF.